The following is a T cell receptor beta chain sequence with its context. The data were taken from a study of blood T cell repertoires in COVID-19. Study overall: T cells, B-cell-depleted T cells, or PBMCs provided the cDNA or gDNA that served as material.

TCRdb's table, derived via immunoSEQ multiplex PCR, lists solely in-frame clones and lacks some. This table holds approximately 100,000 clones, 60% to 80% found once. V was shortened by 2 bases and J by 4 bases, with 11 bases between the two germline ends. This CDR3 has 14 amino acids. Germline assignment: CDR1 SNHLY and CDR2 FYNNEI. The TCR comes from a human donor with acute or convalescent COVID-19. The donor label of this sample is uncertain. The sample consisted of peripheral blood. This rearrangement joins TRBV2 to TRBJ1-2; D uncertain. The CDR3 DNA follows: TGTGCCAGCAGTGAATTAAGCGGAATCTATGGCTACACCTTC. This sequence encodes CASSELSGIYGYTF.